This T cell receptor beta chain was found in a study of shared clonotypes between healthy human individuals. The study separated CD4+ cells into CD45RA+ naive and CD45RA-negative memory subsets. Source study methods: ImmunoSEQ output held junction-only sequences without quality scores, so filtering differed. TCRdb keeps only in-frame clones here, not all; method: immunoSEQ multiplex PCR. That table gives V, J and clone size, and the DNA gave D and trimming. The sample consists of around 1.5 million clones, 95% to 99% of them appearing once. Germline V CDR1 and CDR2: SGHNT, YYREEE (reference sequence). Losses at the gene ends were 5 bases for V and 7 bases for J; bases not matched to a gene: 18. The length of the CDR3 is 16 residues.

The receptor comes from a man aged 25-40 years in good health. The sample taken for sequencing was naive CD4+ T cells sorted from blood. Subset indicated: CD45RA+ positively selected. V gene TRBV5-4 combines with J gene TRBJ2-7; 7 positions match TRBD2. The CDR3, as DNA: TGTGCCAGCAGACCGCTGGGACCTCGGATTAGCGGGGAGCAGTACTTC. Its protein product is CASRPLGPRISGEQYF. The complete variable domain, with remaining parts taken from reference TRBV5-4 and TRBJ2-7, reads ETGVTQSPTHLIKTRGQQVTLRCSSQSGHNTVSWYQQALGQGPQFIFQYYREEENGRGNFPPRFSGLQFPNYSSELNVNALELDDSALYLCASRPLGPRISGEQYFGPGTRLTVT.